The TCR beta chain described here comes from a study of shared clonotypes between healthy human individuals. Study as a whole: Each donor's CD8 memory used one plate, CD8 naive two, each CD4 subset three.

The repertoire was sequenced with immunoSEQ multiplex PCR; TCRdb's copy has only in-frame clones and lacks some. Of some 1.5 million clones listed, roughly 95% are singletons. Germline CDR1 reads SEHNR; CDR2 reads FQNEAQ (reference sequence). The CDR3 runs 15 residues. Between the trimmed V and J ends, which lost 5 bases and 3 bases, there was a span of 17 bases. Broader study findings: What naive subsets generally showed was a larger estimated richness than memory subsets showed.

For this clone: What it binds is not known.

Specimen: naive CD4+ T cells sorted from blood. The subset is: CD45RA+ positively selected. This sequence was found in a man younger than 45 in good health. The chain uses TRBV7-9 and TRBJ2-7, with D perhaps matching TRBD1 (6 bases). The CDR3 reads CASSPRRGYNYEQYF. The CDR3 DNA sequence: TGTGCCAGCAGCCCCCGCAGGGGCTACAACTACGAGCAGTACTTC.